Reported below is one TCR beta chain. When the RNA was reverse transcribed, random hexamers were used with an input of about 0.5 to 1 ug. TCRdb reprocessed the immunoSEQ multiplex PCR reads via MiXCR and lists one record per CDR3 protein. The top ten hold 0.15% to 0.2% of the sample, which has about 150,000 distinct CDR3 sequences, just under 95% seen once. These data come from a study of CD8 T cells in Susac syndrome. The germline V gene encodes CDR1 SGHTS and CDR2 YDEGEE. CDR3 size: 14 residues. V dropped 1 base and J dropped 4 bases, with 10 bases sitting between them. The material sequenced was CD8+ T cells from PBMCs. The chain is built from TRBV5-8 and TRBJ2-3, with D hard to call. The TCR comes from a human donor with Susac syndrome. CDR3 protein: CASSLYLAPDTQYF. The CDR3 DNA follows: TGTGCCAGCAGCTTGTATCTTGCCCCAGATACGCAGTATTTT.